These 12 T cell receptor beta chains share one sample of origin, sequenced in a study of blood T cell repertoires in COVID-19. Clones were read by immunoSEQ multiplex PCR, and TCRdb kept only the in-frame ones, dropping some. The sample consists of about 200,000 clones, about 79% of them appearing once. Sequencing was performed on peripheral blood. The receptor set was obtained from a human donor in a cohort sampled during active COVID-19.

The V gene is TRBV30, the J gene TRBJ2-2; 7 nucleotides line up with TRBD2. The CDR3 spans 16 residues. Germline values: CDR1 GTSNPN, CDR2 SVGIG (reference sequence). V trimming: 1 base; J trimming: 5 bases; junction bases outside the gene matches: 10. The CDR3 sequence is CAWSGASGVPTGELFF. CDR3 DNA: TGTGCCTGGAGTGGGGCTAGCGGCGTCCCAACCGGGGAGCTGTTTTTT.

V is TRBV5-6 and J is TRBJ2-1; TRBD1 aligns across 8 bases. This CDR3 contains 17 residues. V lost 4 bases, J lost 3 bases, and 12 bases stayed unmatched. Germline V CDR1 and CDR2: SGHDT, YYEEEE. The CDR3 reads CASSDDPGTGDYNEQFF. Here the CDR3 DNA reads TGTGCCAGCAGCGACGACCCCGGGACAGGCGACTACAATGAGCAGTTCTTC.

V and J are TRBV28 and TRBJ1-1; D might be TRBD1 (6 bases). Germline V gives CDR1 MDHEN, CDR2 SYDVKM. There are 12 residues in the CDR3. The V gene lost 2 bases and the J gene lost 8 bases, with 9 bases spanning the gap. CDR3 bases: TGTGCCAGCAGTTTAAGGGGGTTGGAAGCTTTCTTT. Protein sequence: CASSLRGLEAFF.

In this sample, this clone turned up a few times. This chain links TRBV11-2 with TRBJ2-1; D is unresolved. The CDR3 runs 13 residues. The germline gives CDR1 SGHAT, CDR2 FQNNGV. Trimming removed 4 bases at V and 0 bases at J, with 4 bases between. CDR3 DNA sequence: TGTGCCAGCAGCTCAGGCTCCTACAATGAGCAGTTCTTC. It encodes CASSSGSYNEQFF.

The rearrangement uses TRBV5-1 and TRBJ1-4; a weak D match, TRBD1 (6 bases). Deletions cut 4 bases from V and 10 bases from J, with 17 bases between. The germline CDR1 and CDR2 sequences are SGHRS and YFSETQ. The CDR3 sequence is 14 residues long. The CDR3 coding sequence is TGCGCCAGCAGCAGCGGGACACGGAGTGGAAAACTGTTTTTT. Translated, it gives CASSSGTRSGKLFF.

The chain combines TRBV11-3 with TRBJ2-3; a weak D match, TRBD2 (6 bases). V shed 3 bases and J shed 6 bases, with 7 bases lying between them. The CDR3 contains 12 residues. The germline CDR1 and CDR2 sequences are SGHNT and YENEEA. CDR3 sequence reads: CASSFRGDTQYF. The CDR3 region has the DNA TGTGCCAGCAGCTTTCGGGGGGATACGCAGTATTTT.

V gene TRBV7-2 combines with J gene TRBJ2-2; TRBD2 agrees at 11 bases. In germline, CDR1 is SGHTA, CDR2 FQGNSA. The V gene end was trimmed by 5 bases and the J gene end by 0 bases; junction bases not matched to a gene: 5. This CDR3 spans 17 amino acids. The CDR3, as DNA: TGTGCCAGCAGCAAGGGACTAGCGGTGGCGAACACCGGGGAGCTGTTTTTT. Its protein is CASSKGLAVANTGELFF.

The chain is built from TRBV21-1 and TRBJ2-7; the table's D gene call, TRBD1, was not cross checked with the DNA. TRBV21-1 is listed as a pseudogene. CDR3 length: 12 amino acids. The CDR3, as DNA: TGTGCCAGCAGCGAAAGCCGGACAGGTTTGGTCTTC. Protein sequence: CASSESRTGLVF.

The CDR3 DNA reads TGTGCCAGCAGCCTAGGGACAGGGATTGGGTATGAGCAGTTCTTC. This encodes CASSLGTGIGYEQFF. This sequence joins TRBV5-5 and TRBJ2-1; TRBD1 matches at 9 bases. The CDR3 sequence is 15 residues long. V was clipped by 4 bases and J by 8 bases; unmatched bases: 10. CDR1 is SGHKS and CDR2 is YYEKEE in the germline V gene (reference sequence).

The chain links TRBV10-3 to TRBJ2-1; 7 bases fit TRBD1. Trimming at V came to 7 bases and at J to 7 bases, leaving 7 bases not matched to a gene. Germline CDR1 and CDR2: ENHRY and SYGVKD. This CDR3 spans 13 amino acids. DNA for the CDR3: TGTGCCATCATGGGTCCAGGGGGAAATGAGCAGTTCTTC. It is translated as CAIMGPGGNEQFF.

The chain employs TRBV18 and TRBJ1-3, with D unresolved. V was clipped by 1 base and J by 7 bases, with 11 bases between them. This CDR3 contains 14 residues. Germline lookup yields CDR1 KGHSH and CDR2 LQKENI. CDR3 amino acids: CASSPQESGNTIYF. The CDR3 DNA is TGTGCCAGCTCACCACAGGAGTCCGGGAACACCATATATTTT. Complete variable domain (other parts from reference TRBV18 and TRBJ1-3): NAGVMQNPRHLVRRRGQEARLRCSPMKGHSHVYWYRQLPEEGLKFMVYLQKENIIDESGMPKERFSAEFPKEGPSILRIQQVVRGDSAAYFCASSPQESGNTIYFGEGSWLTVV.

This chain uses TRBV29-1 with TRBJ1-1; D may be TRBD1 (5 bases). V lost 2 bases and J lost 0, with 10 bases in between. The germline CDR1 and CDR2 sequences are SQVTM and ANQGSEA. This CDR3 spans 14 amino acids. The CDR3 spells CSVEYRKMNTEAFF. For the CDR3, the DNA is TGCAGCGTTGAATACAGGAAAATGAACACTGAAGCTTTCTTT. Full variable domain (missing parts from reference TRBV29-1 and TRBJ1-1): SAVISQKPSRDICQRGTSLTIQCQVDSQVTMMFWYRQQPGQSLTLIATANQGSEATYESGFVIDKFPISRPNLTFSTLTVSNMSPEDSSIYLCSVEYRKMNTEAFFGQGTRLTVV.